This TCR beta chain was retrieved from a study of spatial heterogeneity in lung cancer. Stated time point: sample taken at primary tumor resection. No cell sorting; template was whole RNA from tumor, lung tissue or PBMC. Donation came from about 72 patients with untreated early-stage non-small cell lung cancer. This clonotype was detected a few times. With V trimmed by 0 bases and J by 3 bases, 13 bases remained unmatched. The germline V gene encodes CDR1 DFQATT and CDR2 SNEGSKA (reference sequence). There are 17 residues in the CDR3. TCRdb fed the 5' RACE reads into MiXCR, producing one record per CDR3 protein. The sample holds 90,000 or so distinct CDR3 sequences, approximately 8.5% seen once.

The TCR originated in a male donor with early-stage non-small cell lung cancer. The material sequenced was PBMCs, taken at surgery. The V and J genes are TRBV20-1 and TRBJ1-2; 7 bases agree with TRBD1. The CDR3 nucleotides are TGCAGTGCTAGAGATTTGGAGGGGGCGAGGTTAGACTATGGCTACACCTTC. The encoded protein is CSARDLEGARLDYGYTF.